The rows below give T cell receptor beta chains drawn from one sample of a study of early T cells in non-severe SARS-CoV-2 infection. TCRdb called the 5' RACE reads again in MiXCR, with one record for every CDR3 protein. The table lists 65,000 to 85,000 distinct CDR3 sequences, roughly 11% of them singletons. Material for sequencing was whole blood. These receptors were taken from an adult who was a healthcare worker with PCR-confirmed SARS-CoV-2 infection or an uninfected control (not recorded which). Each CDR3 is given with its conserved first and last residue. Each record gives: clone size, V gene, D gene, J gene, CDR3 protein, CDR3 DNA. A D gene is named only where the DNA matches it firmly. For some rows the clone size is stated as once, few or many, or as a class when expanded; others skip it.

many	TRBV6-5	.	TRBJ1-5	CASRPGQGRNPQHF	TGTGCCAGCAGGCCTGGCCAGGGCAGAAACCCCCAGCATTTT
.	TRBV30	.	TRBJ2-5	CAWSGYIGYQETQYF	TGTGCCTGGAGTGGGTACATTGGTTACCAAGAGACCCAGTACTTC
many	TRBV9	.	TRBJ2-7	CASSSRDPSYEQYF	TGTGCCAGCAGCTCCCGGGACCCTTCCTACGAGCAGTACTTC
many	TRBV27	.	TRBJ2-3	CASSVGDSSTDTQYF	TGTGCCAGTAGTGTGGGCGACTCTAGCACAGATACGCAGTATTTT
few	TRBV6-2/TRBV6-3	TRBD2	TRBJ2-2	CASSTGLAGGRGELFF	TGTGCCAGCAGTACCGGACTAGCGGGAGGGAGAGGGGAGCTGTTTTTT
many	TRBV11-2	.	TRBJ2-7	CASSLVAGSPSYEQYF	TGTGCCAGCAGCTTAGTTGCGGGCTCGCCGAGCTACGAGCAGTACTTC
few	TRBV30	.	TRBJ2-1	CAWSIVERDEQFF	TGTGCCTGGAGTATCGTCGAGAGGGATGAGCAGTTCTTC
.	TRBV19	TRBD2	TRBJ2-7	CASSIDEASGRYEQYF	TGTGCCAGTAGTATAGATGAGGCTAGCGGCCGATACGAGCAGTACTTC
many	TRBV20-1	.	TRBJ2-4	CSARDVQGQNIQYF	TGCAGTGCTAGAGATGTACAGGGCCAAAACATTCAGTACTTC
.	TRBV10-2	.	TRBJ2-5	CASSESRETQYF	TGCGCCAGCAGTGAGTCTAGGGAGACCCAGTACTTC
few	TRBV12-3/TRBV12-4	.	TRBJ1-1	CASSRQHLELGAFF	TGTGCCAGCAGCCGACAGCACTTAGAACTTGGAGCTTTCTTT
many	TRBV12-3/TRBV12-4	TRBD2	TRBJ2-1	CASSLFGTSGSEQFF	TGTGCCAGCAGTCTTTTCGGGACTAGCGGGAGTGAGCAGTTCTTC
many	TRBV29-1	.	TRBJ1-4	CSAVSPNEKLFF	TGCAGCGCGGTGTCCCCCAATGAAAAACTGTTTTTT
many	TRBV19	.	TRBJ2-3	CASSWNGGRKDTQYF	TGTGCCAGTAGTTGGAATGGCGGTAGGAAAGATACGCAGTATTTT
few	TRBV6-2/TRBV6-3	.	TRBJ2-1	CASSYPYTEQFF	TGTGCCAGCAGTTACCCGTACACCGAGCAGTTCTTC
.	TRBV11-2	.	TRBJ1-1	CASSLQAGANTEAFF	TGTGCCAGCAGCTTACAGGCAGGGGCGAACACTGAAGCTTTCTTT
.	TRBV11-2	TRBD2	TRBJ2-1	CASRPLGGGPIF	TGTGCCAGCAGGCCATTGGGGGGAGGGCCGATCTTC
many	TRBV2	TRBD1	TRBJ2-5	CASRGGPGTGVMETQYF	TGTGCCAGCAGGGGAGGTCCCGGGACAGGGGTGATGGAGACCCAGTACTTC
.	TRBV15	.	TRBJ1-5	CATSRNFDMGNQPQHF	TGTGCCACCAGCAGAAACTTTGACATGGGCAATCAGCCCCAGCATTTT
many	TRBV6-5	.	TRBJ2-1	CASSPRWDWNNEQFF	TGTGCCAGCTCCCCCCGTTGGGACTGGAACAATGAGCAGTTCTTC
.	TRBV21-1	.	TRBJ1-1	CASNPHRQEGTEAFF	TGTGCCAGCAACCCACATCGACAGGAGGGCACTGAAGCTTTCTTT
few	TRBV7-2	TRBD2	TRBJ2-7	CATLAGAHEQYF	TGTGCCACCCTAGCGGGAGCTCACGAGCAGTACTTC
many	TRBV6-5	.	TRBJ1-2	CASKLDFNYGYTF	TGTGCCAGCAAATTAGACTTTAACTATGGCTACACCTTC
many	TRBV13	.	TRBJ2-3	CASSQTSTDTQYF	TGTGCCAGCAGCCAGACTAGCACAGATACGCAGTATTTT
many	TRBV13	TRBD2	TRBJ2-7	CASSSSGLAEYEQYF	TGTGCCAGCAGCTCCTCGGGACTAGCGGAGTACGAGCAGTACTTC
many	TRBV7-6	.	TRBJ2-5	CASSLTRQETQYF	TGTGCCAGCAGCTTAACCCGGCAAGAGACCCAGTACTTC
many	TRBV12-3/TRBV12-4	TRBD1	TRBJ1-4	CASRGDRVREKLFF	TGTGCCAGCAGGGGGGACAGGGTGCGTGAAAAACTGTTTTTT
many	TRBV23-1	TRBD2	TRBJ2-3	CASVSPAGDSGTDTQYF	TGCGCCAGCGTGAGTCCAGCGGGGGACTCGGGCACAGATACGCAGTATTTT
many	TRBV23-1	.	TRBJ1-1	CASSREGNDTEAFF	TGCGCCAGCAGTCGGGAGGGGAATGACACTGAAGCTTTCTTT
many	TRBV10-3	.	TRBJ1-1	CAITPRPAENTEAFF	TGTGCCATCACCCCCCGGCCCGCCGAGAACACTGAAGCTTTCTTT
.	TRBV10-3	TRBD2	TRBJ2-1	CAISEPGLPFF	TGTGCCATCAGTGAGCCGGGACTACCGTTCTTC
many	TRBV12-3/TRBV12-4	.	TRBJ2-7	CASSDPTRRPGDEQYF	TGTGCCAGCAGCGACCCGACACGTCGCCCGGGGGACGAGCAGTACTTC
many	TRBV29-1	.	TRBJ2-3	CSVVADTQYF	TGCAGCGTTGTTGCAGATACGCAGTATTTT
many	TRBV20-1	.	TRBJ1-4	CSASTTENEKLFF	TGCAGTGCCTCGACGACTGAGAATGAAAAACTGTTTTTT
few	TRBV20-1	.	TRBJ2-3	CSALGGSAISTDTQYF	TGCAGTGCGCTCGGGGGTAGCGCCATTAGCACAGATACGCAGTATTTT
many	TRBV19	.	TRBJ2-5	CASMRVPAPSQETQYF	TGTGCCAGTATGCGGGTTCCTGCCCCGAGCCAAGAGACCCAGTACTTC
many	TRBV29-1	.	TRBJ2-1	CSVERTPYNEQFF	TGCAGCGTTGAAAGGACTCCTTACAATGAGCAGTTCTTC
.	TRBV27	.	TRBJ2-3	CASSSRHPSTDTQYF	TGTGCCAGCAGTTCCCGACACCCGAGCACAGATACGCAGTATTTT
many	TRBV5-1	.	TRBJ2-3	CASSPERNTDTQYF	TGCGCCAGCAGCCCCGAGCGGAACACAGATACGCAGTATTTT
few	TRBV12-3/TRBV12-4	TRBD2	TRBJ2-1	CASSIHGGASYNEQFF	TGTGCCAGCAGCATCCACGGGGGGGCCTCCTACAATGAGCAGTTCTTC
.	TRBV30	.	TRBJ2-3	CAWSEGYSSTDTQYF	TGTGCCTGGAGTGAAGGATACTCTAGCACAGATACGCAGTATTTT
few	TRBV5-1	.	TRBJ1-5	CASSLSGDRPQHF	TGCGCCAGCAGCTTGAGTGGGGATCGGCCCCAGCATTTT
many	TRBV27	TRBD1	TRBJ2-6	CASSPLTPGTVSSGANVLTF	TGTGCCAGCAGTCCACTAACACCCGGGACAGTTAGCTCTGGGGCCAACGTCCTGACTTTC
few	TRBV29-1	TRBD2	TRBJ2-3	CSVEDRTSGRARDTQYF	TGCAGCGTTGAAGATCGGACTAGCGGGAGGGCCCGAGATACGCAGTATTTT
many	TRBV6-5	TRBD1	TRBJ1-2	CASSNAGGAGYTF	TGTGCCAGCAGTAATGCAGGGGGCGCCGGCTACACCTTC
few	TRBV10-3	.	TRBJ1-6	CAISGDTNSPLHF	TGTGCCATCAGTGGGGACACCAATTCACCCCTCCACTTT
few	TRBV5-1	TRBD2	TRBJ2-3	CASSPGGIMFDTQYF	TGCGCCAGCAGCCCGGGAGGTATCATGTTCGATACGCAGTATTTT
many	TRBV12-3/TRBV12-4	.	TRBJ1-3	CASSPRTVSSGNTIYF	TGTGCCAGCAGCCCGAGGACAGTCTCCTCTGGAAACACCATATATTTT
.	TRBV2	.	TRBJ2-2	CASTARDTSTGELFF	TGTGCCAGCACAGCCCGGGACACCTCCACCGGGGAGCTGTTTTTT
many	TRBV29-1	.	TRBJ2-5	CSVGDSPRTQYF	TGCAGCGTTGGTGACTCCCCAAGGACCCAGTACTTC
many	TRBV6-1	TRBD1	TRBJ1-1	CASSRGQAFF	TGTGCCAGCAGCAGGGGGCAGGCTTTCTTT
many	TRBV12-3/TRBV12-4	TRBD2	TRBJ2-5	CASSFASGNRETQYF	TGTGCCAGCAGTTTTGCTAGCGGGAACCGAGAGACCCAGTACTTC
.	TRBV20-1	TRBD2	TRBJ2-1	CSARGGPSGDYNEQFF	TGCAGTGCTAGAGGGGGACCTAGCGGGGACTACAATGAGCAGTTCTTC
many	TRBV30	TRBD1	TRBJ1-1	CAWSRRDRSEAFF	TGTGCCTGGAGTAGGAGGGACAGATCTGAAGCTTTCTTT